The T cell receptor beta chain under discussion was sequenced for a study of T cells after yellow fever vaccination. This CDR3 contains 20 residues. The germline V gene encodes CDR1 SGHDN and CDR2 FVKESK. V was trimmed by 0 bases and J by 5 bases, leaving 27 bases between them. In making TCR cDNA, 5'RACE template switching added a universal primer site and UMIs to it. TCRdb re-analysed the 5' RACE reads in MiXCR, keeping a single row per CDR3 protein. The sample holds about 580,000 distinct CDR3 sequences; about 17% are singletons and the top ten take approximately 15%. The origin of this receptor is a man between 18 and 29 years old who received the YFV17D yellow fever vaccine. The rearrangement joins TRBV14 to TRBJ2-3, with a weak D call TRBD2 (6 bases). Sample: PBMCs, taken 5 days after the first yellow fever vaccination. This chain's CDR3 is CASSQDAGRRVLRTEDTQYF. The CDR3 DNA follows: TGTGCCAGCAGCCAAGATGCGGGACGTAGGGTGCTGCGTACCGAAGATACGCAGTATTTT.